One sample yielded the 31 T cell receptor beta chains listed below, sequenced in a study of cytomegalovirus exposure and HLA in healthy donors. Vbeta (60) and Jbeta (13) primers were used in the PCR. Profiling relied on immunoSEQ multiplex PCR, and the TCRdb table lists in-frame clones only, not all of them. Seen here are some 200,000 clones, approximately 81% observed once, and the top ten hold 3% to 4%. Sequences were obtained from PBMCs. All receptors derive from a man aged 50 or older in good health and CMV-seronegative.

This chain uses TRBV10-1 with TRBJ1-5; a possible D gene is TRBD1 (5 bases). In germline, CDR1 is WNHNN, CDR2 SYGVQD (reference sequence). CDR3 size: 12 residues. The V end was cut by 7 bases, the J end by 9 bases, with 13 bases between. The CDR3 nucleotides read TGCGCCAGCAAAACAGGAGACCTGCCCCAGCATTTT. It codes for CASKTGDLPQHF.

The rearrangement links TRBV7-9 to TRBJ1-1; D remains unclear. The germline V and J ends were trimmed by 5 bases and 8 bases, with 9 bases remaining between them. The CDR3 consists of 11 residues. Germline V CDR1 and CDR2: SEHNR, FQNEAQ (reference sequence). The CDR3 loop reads CASSLSREAFF. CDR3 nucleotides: TGTGCCAGCAGCCTGAGCCGCGAAGCTTTCTTT.

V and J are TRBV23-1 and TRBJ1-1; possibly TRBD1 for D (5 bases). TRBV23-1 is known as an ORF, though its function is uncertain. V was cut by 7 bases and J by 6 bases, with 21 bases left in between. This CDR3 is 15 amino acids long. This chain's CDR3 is CASITSREVQAEAFF. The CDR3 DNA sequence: TGCGCCAGCATAACCAGCAGGGAGGTACAGGCTGAAGCTTTCTTT.

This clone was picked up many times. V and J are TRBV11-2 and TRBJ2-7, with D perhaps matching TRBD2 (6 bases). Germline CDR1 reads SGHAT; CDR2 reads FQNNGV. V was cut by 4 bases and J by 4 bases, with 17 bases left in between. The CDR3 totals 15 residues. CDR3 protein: CASSSYRGTPYEQYF. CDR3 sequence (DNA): TGTGCCAGCAGCTCCTACCGTGGGACTCCTTACGAGCAGTACTTC. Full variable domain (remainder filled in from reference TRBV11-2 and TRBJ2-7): EAGVAQSPRYKIIEKRQSVAFWCNPISGHATLYWYQQILGQGPKLLIQFQNNGVVDDSQLPKDRFSAERLKGVDSTLKIQPAKLEDSAVYLCASSSYRGTPYEQYFGPGTRLTVT.

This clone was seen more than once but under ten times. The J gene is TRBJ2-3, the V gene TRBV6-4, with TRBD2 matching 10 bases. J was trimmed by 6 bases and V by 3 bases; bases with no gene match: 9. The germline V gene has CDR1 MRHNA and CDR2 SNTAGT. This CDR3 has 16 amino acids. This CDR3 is CASSEGAGGSADTQYF. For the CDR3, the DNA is TGTGCCAGCAGTGAGGGAGCGGGGGGGTCGGCGGATACGCAGTATTTT.

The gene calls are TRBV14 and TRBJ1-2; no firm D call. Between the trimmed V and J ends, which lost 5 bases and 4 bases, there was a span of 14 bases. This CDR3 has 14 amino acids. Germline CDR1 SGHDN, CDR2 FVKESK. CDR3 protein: CASSTGSVGYGYTF. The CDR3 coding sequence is TGTGCCAGCAGCACCGGGTCGGTCGGCTATGGCTACACCTTC. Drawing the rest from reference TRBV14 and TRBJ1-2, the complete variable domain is EAGVTQFPSHSVIEKGQTVTLRCDPISGHDNLYWYRRVMGKEIKFLLHFVKESKQDESGMPNNRFLAERTGGTYSTLKVQPAELEDSGVYFCASSTGSVGYGYTFGSGTRLTVV.

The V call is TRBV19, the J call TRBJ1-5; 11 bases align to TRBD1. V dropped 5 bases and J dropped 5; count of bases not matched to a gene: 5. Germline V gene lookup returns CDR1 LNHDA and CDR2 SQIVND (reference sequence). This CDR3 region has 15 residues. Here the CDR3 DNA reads TGTGCCAGTAGTCTGGGACAGGGGGTACATCAGCCCCAGCATTTT. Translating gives CASSLGQGVHQPQHF.

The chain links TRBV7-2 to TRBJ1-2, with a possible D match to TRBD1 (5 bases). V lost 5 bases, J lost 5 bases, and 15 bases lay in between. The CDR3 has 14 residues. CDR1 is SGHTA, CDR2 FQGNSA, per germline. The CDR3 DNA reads TGTGCCAGCAGCCAAGCGGGGCAGGTGTATGGCTACACCTTC. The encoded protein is CASSQAGQVYGYTF.

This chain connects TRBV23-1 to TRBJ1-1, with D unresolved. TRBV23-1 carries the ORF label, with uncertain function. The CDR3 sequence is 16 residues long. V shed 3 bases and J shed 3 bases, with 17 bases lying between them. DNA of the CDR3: TGCGCCAGCAGTCACCCCGGAGGGAACCGGCACACTGAAGCTTTCTTT. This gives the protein CASSHPGGNRHTEAFF.

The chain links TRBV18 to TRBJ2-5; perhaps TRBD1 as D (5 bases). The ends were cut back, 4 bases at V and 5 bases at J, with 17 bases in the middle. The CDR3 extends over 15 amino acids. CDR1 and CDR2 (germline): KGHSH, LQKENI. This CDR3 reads CASSRALGVEETQYF. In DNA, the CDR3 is TGTGCCAGCTCACGGGCGTTAGGGGTGGAGGAGACCCAGTACTTC.

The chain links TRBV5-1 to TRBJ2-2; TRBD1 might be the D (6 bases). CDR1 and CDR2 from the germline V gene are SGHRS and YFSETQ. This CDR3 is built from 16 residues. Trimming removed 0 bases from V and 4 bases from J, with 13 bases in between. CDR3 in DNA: TGCGCCAGCAGCTTGGCCCAAAGGGGGAGCACCGGGGAGCTGTTTTTT. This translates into CASSLAQRGSTGELFF.

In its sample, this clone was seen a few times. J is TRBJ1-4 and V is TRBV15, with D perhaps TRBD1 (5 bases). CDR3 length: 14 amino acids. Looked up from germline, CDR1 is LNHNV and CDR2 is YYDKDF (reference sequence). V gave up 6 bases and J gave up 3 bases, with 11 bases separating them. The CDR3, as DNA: TGTGCCACCAGGAGCGGGGCGGCTAATGAAAAACTGTTTTTT. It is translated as CATRSGAANEKLFF.

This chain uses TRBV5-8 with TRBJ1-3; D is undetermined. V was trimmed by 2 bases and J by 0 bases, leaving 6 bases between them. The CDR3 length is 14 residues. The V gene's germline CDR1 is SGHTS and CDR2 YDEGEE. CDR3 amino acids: CASSFASSGNTIYF. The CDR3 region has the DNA TGTGCCAGCAGCTTCGCCAGCTCTGGAAACACCATATATTTT.

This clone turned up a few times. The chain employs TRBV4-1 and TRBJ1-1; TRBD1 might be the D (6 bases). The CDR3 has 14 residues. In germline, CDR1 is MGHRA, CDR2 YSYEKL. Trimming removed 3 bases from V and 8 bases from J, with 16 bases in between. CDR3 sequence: CASSQPAAGAEAFF. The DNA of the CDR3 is TGCGCCAGCAGCCAGCCCGCCGCGGGGGCCGAAGCTTTCTTT.

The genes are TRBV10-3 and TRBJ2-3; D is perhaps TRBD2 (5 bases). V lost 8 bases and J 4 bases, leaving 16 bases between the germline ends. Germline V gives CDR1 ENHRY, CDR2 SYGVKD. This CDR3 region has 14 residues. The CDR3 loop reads CAIARVEVSDTQYF. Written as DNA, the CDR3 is TGTGCCATCGCGAGGGTAGAGGTGTCAGATACGCAGTATTTT.

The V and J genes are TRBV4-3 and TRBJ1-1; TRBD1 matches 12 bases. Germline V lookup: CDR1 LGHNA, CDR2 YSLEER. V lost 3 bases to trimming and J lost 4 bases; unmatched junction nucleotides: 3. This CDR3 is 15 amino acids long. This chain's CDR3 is CASSQGTGGFTEAFF. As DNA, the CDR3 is TGCGCCAGCAGCCAGGGGACAGGGGGCTTCACTGAAGCTTTCTTT.

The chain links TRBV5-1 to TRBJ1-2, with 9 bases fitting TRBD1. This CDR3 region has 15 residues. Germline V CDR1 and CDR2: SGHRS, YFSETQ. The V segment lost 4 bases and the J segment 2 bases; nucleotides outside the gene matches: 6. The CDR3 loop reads CASSIGQGMNYGYTF. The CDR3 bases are TGCGCCAGCAGCATCGGACAGGGGATGAACTATGGCTACACCTTC.

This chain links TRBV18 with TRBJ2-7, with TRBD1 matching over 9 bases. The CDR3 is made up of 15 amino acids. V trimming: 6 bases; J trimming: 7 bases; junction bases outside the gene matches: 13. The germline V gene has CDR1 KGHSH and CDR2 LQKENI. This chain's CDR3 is CASSEQGALGREQYF. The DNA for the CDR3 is TGTGCCAGCTCTGAACAGGGGGCGTTGGGTCGGGAGCAGTACTTC. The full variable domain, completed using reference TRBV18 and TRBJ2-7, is NAGVMQNPRHLVRRRGQEARLRCSPMKGHSHVYWYRQLPEEGLKFMVYLQKENIIDESGMPKERFSAEFPKEGPSILRIQQVVRGDSAAYFCASSEQGALGREQYFGPGTRLTVT.

The CDR3 coding sequence is TGTGCCAGCAACAGAGCGGGGTTCTACGAGCAGTACTTC. As protein: CASNRAGFYEQYF. The chain uses TRBV6-5 and TRBJ2-7; 7 nucleotides align to TRBD2. This CDR3 has 13 residues. Germline V gene lookup returns CDR1 MNHEY and CDR2 SVGAGI. Germline trimming cut 7 bases from V and 3 bases from J; bases unmatched to any gene: 6.

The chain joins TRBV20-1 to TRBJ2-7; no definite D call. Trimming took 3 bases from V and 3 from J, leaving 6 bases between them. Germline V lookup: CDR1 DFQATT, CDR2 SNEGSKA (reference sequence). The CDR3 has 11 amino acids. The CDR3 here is CSASIDYEQYF. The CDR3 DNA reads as TGCAGTGCTAGTATAGACTACGAGCAGTACTTC.

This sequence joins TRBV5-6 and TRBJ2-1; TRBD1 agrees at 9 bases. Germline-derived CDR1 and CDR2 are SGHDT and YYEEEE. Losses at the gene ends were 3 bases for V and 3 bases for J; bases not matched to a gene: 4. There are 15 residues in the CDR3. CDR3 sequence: CASSSQGASYNEQFF. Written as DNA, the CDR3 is TGTGCCAGCAGCTCACAGGGGGCTAGCTACAATGAGCAGTTCTTC.

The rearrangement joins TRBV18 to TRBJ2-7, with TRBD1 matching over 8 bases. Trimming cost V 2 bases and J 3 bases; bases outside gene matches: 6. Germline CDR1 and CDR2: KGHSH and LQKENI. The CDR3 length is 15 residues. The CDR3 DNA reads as TGTGCCAGCTCACCAGGTCAACAGGGGGGCTACGAGCAGTACTTC. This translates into CASSPGQQGGYEQYF.

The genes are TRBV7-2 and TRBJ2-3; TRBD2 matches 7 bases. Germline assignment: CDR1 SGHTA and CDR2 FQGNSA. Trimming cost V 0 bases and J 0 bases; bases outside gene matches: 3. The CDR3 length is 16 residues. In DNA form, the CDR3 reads TGTGCCAGCAGCTTAGCGGACGGGGGGAGCACAGATACGCAGTATTTT. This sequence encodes CASSLADGGSTDTQYF.

The CDR3 coding sequence is TGTGCCGCGGGACGAGGGTCCGCCTACGAGCAGTACTTC. This translates into CAAGRGSAYEQYF. The chain is built from TRBV5-5 and TRBJ2-7; D is possibly TRBD2 (6 bases). The CDR3 sequence is 13 residues long. Germline V gene data show CDR1 as SGHKS and CDR2 as YYEKEE (reference sequence). Trimming took 10 bases from V and 2 from J, leaving 16 bases between them. The full variable domain, completed using reference TRBV5-5 and TRBJ2-7, is DAGVTQSPTHLIKTRGQQVTLRCSPISGHKSVSWYQQVLGQGPQFIFQYYEKEERGRGNFPDRFSARQFPNYSSELNVNALLLGDSALYLCAAGRGSAYEQYFGPGTRLTVT.

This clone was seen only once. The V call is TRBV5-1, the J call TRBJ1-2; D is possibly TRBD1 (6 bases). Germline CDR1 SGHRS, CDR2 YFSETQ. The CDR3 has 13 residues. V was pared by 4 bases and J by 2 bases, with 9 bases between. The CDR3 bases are TGCGCCAGCAGCGATACAGGGAACTATGGCTACACCTTC. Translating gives CASSDTGNYGYTF.

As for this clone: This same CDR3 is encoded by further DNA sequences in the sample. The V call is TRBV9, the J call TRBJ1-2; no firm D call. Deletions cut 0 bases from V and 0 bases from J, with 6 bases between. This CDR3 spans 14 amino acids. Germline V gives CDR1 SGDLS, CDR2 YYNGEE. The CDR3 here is CASSVGGANYGYTF. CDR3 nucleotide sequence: TGTGCCAGCAGCGTAGGTGGAGCTAACTATGGCTACACCTTC.

The CDR3 loop is CASSEGDYEQYF. DNA for the CDR3: TGTGCCAGCAGCGAGGGGGACTACGAGCAGTACTTC. V usage is TRBV11-3 and J usage is TRBJ2-7, with D possibly being TRBD1 (6 bases). The CDR3 totals 12 residues. The V end was cut by 5 bases, the J end by 3 bases, with 8 bases between. CDR1 is SGHNT and CDR2 is YENEEA in the germline V gene.

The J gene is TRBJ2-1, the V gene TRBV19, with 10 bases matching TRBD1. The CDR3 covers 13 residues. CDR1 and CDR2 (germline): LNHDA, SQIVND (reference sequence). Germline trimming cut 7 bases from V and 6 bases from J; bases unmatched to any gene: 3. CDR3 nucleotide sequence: TGTGCCAGTAAACGGACAGGGGGCAATGAGCAGTTCTTC. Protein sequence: CASKRTGGNEQFF. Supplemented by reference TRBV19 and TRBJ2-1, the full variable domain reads DGGITQSPKYLFRKEGQNVTLSCEQNLNHDAMYWYRQDPGQGLRLIYYSQIVNDFQKGDIAEGYSVSREKKESFPLTVTSAQKNPTAFYLCASKRTGGNEQFFGPGTRLTVL.

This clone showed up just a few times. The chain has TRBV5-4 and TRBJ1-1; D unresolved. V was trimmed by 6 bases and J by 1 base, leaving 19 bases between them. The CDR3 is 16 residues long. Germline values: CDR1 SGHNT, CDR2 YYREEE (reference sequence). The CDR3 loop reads CASTRAGFIRNTEAFF. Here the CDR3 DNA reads TGTGCCAGCACGCGGGCGGGTTTCATACGGAACACTGAAGCTTTCTTT.

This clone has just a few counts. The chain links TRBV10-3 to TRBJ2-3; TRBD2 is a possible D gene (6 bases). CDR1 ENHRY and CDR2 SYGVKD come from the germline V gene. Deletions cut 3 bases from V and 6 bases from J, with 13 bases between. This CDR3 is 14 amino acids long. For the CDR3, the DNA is TGTGCCATCAGTGATGGGGCGGGGACCGATACGCAGTATTTT. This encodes CAISDGAGTDTQYF.

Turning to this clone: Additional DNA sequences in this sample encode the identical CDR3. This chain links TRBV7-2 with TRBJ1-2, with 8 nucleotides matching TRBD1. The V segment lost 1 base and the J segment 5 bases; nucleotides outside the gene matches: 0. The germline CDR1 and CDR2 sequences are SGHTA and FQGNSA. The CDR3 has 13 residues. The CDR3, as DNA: TGTGCCAGCAGCTTAGGACAGGGGTATGGCTACACCTTC. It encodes CASSLGQGYGYTF.